This TCR beta chain appears in the sequencing data of a study of PD-1 blockade in mismatch repair-deficient tumors. Only one count was recorded for this clone. What it recognizes is unknown. CDR1 ENHRY and CDR2 SYGVKD come from the germline V gene. Trimming took 2 bases from V and 0 from J, leaving 4 bases between them. The CDR3 covers 14 residues. The method was immunoSEQ multiplex PCR; TCRdb's version includes in-frame clones alone and lacks a portion of them. The sample contains more than 9,500 clones, 86% of which appear only once. Specified time point: roughly 10-day in vitro stimulation with candidate neoantigen peptide 2. TCRs were sequenced from a few patients responding to pembrolizumab.

Sample: cells cultured in vitro, taken from a patient treated with pembrolizumab. The chain links TRBV10-3 to TRBJ2-2; no definite D call. This receptor was taken from an adult with mismatch repair-deficient cancer. In DNA form, the CDR3 reads TGTGCCATCAGTGAGAGTTCGAACACCGGGGAGCTGTTTTTT. Protein: CAISESSNTGELFF.